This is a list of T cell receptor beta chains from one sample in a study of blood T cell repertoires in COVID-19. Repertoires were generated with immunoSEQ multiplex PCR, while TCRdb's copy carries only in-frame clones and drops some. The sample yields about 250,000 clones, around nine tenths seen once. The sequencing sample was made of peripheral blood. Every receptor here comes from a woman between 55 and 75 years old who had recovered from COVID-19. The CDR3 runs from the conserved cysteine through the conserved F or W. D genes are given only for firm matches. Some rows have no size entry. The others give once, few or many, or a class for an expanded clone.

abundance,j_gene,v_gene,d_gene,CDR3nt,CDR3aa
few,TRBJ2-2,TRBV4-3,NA,TGCGCCAGCAGCCACACCAACAGGGGACTCGGGGAGCTGTTTTTT,CASSHTNRGLGELFF
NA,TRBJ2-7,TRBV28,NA,TGTGCCAGCAGTTTACAGGGGTCCGGGCAGTACTTC,CASSLQGSGQYF
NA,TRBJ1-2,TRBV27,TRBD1,TGTGCCAGCAGGACAGGGGACGGCTACACCTTC,CASRTGDGYTF
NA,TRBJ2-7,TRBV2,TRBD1,TGTGCCAGCAGCAGCACTGCTACAGGGGGCGTAGGCGAGCAGTACTTC,CASSSTATGGVGEQYF
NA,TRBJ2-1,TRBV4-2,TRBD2,TGTGCCAGCAGCCAAGAAGGTCGGCTAGCGGGGGGCGAGGTCTCCAATGAGCAGTTCTTC,CASSQEGRLAGGEVSNEQFF
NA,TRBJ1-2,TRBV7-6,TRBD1,TGTGCCAGCAGTCCAGGGGGCATCTATGGCTACACCTTC,CASSPGGIYGYTF
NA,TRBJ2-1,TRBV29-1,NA,TGCAGCGCTGAGCGTCAGGGGAAGGCCCATGAGCAGTTCTTC,CSAERQGKAHEQFF
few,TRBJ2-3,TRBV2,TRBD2,TGTGCCAGCAGTTCCGGGACTAGTGATACGCAGTATTTT,CASSSGTSDTQYF
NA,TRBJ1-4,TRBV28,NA,TGTGCCAGCAGTTTGATAGGAGGGGATGAAAAACTGTTTTTT,CASSLIGGDEKLFF
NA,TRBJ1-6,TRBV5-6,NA,TGTGCCAGCAGCTTGGCCGGGAGCTCCTATAATTCACCCCTCCACTTT,CASSLAGSSYNSPLHF
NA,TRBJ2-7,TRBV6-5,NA,TGTGCCAGCAGTTCCTCGCGCTCTCAAATCCTCTACGAGCAGTACTTC,CASSSSRSQILYEQYF
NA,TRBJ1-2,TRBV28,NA,TGTGCCAGCAGTTCCAGTCGGGTGCGAAACTATGGCTACACCTTC,CASSSSRVRNYGYTF
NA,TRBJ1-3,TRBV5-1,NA,TGCGCCAGCAGCTTGGGGGCAGCCCGCTCTGGAAACACCATATATTTT,CASSLGAARSGNTIYF
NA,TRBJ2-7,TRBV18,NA,TGTGCCAGCTCACCCTTTCCCTCCTACGAGCAGTACTTC,CASSPFPSYEQYF
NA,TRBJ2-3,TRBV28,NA,TGTGCCAGCACCACTCTTATGTGGGGGCGTGGAGATACGCAGTATTTT,CASTTLMWGRGDTQYF
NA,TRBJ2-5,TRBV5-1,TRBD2,TGCGCCAGCAGCCTAGGGGAGGGGCCACAGCGGCCCCAGTACTTC,CASSLGEGPQRPQYF
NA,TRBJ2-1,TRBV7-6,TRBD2,TGTGCCAGCAGCTTGACTAGCGGGGGGGCCCTGAATGAGCAGTTCTTC,CASSLTSGGALNEQFF
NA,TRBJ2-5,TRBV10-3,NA,TGTGCCATCAGTGAGTCGGGGGGCCAAGAGACCCAGTACTTC,CAISESGGQETQYF
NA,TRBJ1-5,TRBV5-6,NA,TGTGCCAGCAGCTTTTTCAGGTATAGCAATCAGCCCCAGCATTTT,CASSFFRYSNQPQHF
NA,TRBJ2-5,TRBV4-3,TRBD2,TGCGCCAGCAGCCAAGGGATAGGCGGGGGGCGCGCGGAGACCCAGTACTTC,CASSQGIGGGRAETQYF
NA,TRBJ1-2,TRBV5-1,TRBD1,TGCGCCAGCAGCTTGGACCCCGTAAGACAGGGGGGCTATGGCTACACCTTC,CASSLDPVRQGGYGYTF
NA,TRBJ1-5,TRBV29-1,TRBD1,TGCAGCGTTGGACAGGGGGGAATCGGGAATCAGCCCCAGCATTTT,CSVGQGGIGNQPQHF
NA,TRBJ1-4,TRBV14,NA,TGTGCCAGCAGCCAACCCCGCAGAAGAGGCGAAAAACTGTTTTTT,CASSQPRRRGEKLFF
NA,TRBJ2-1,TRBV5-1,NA,TGCGCCAGCACCCCAGGGGTGTCCTACAATGAGCAGTTCTTC,CASTPGVSYNEQFF